The 21 T cell receptor beta chains presented below share a single source sample, sequenced in a study of T-cell reconstitution after alpha-beta-depleted transplantation in children (dated by TCRdb to between 2015 and 2016). Libraries were constructed by PCR. Reads for this sample came from an Illumina HiSeq 2500. TCR libraries were prepared with molecular barcoding, using unique molecular identifiers to normalize TCRbeta repertoire quantification. TCRdb's own reprocessing of the public reads used fastp at Q25 and MiXCR and kept productive beta chains. Rows are unified per CDR3 protein, each entry keeping the most common DNA and genes. The sample includes about 350,000 distinct CDR3 sequences, with 15% to 20% observed a single time. Together, the top ten hold just over 40% of the sample. This sample's treatment or condition label indicates: allogeneic hematopoietic cell transplantation with graft depleted of TCRalphabeta T cells and CD19 B cells.

The material sequenced was PBMCs, mostly from graft donor cells, taken 360 days after TCRalphabeta/CD19-depleted stem cell transplant. The receptors shown here come from a male patient under 10 years old who had a stem cell transplant for acute lymphoblastic leukemia, so the T cells may come from the graft donor.

V usage is TRBV5-1 and J usage is TRBJ2-1, with D perhaps matching TRBD2 (6 bases). Looked up from germline, CDR1 is SGHRS and CDR2 is YFSETQ. CDR3 length equals 20 residues. V lost 4 bases, J lost 9 bases, and 35 bases lay in between. The DNA for the CDR3 is TGCGCCAGCAGCCGAGCGGGCCCAGTCCGTAGATCCGAGGTCGGATTTGAGCAGTTCTTC. It yields the protein CASSRAGPVRRSEVGFEQFF.

This clonotype was detected only a few times. The CDR3 loop is CASSQDSWYEAGELFF. The DNA of the CDR3 is TGTGCCAGCAGCCAAGATAGTTGGTATGAGGCCGGGGAGCTGTTTTTT. The chain has TRBV3-1 and TRBJ2-2; D gene unclear. The V end lost 0 bases, the J end lost 6 bases, and 14 bases lay between the germline ends. The germline gives CDR1 LGHDT, CDR2 YNNKEL (reference sequence). The CDR3 has 16 amino acids.

A few counts support this clonotype. The J gene is TRBJ1-4, the V gene TRBV7-2; 8 positions match TRBD1. The ends lost 4 bases at V and 3 bases at J; junction bases unmatched: 10. The CDR3 length is 17 residues. Germline V lookup: CDR1 SGHTA, CDR2 FQGNSA. CDR3 in amino acids: CASSSRARGRANEKLFF. The CDR3 DNA reads TGTGCCAGCAGCTCTCGCGCCAGGGGGCGAGCTAATGAAAAACTGTTTTTT.

This clonotype has just a few counts. This rearrangement joins TRBV12-3 or TRBV12-4 to TRBJ1-1; a possible D gene is TRBD1 (5 bases). There are 15 residues in the CDR3. V was clipped by 2 bases and J by 10 bases, with 20 bases between them. CDR3 in DNA: TGTGCCAGCAGTTTACGGGGCAGGTGGGGGGAGAGAGCTTTCTTT. Protein: CASSLRGRWGERAFF.

The chain links TRBV6-2 or TRBV6-3 to TRBJ1-5, with D perhaps matching TRBD1 (6 bases). Germline CDR1 reads MNHEY; CDR2 reads SVGEGT. The CDR3 length is 16 residues. Deletions cut 4 bases from V and 7 bases from J, with 20 bases between. As DNA, the CDR3 is TGTGCCAGCAGTTTCCAGAGATCGGGGGCAGGACAGCCCCAGCATTTT. It is translated as CASSFQRSGAGQPQHF.

This clonotype was picked up a small number of times. The rearrangement links TRBV5-6 to TRBJ2-2; D unresolved. Germline values: CDR1 SGHDT, CDR2 YYEEEE. CDR3 length equals 13 residues. Deletions cut 2 bases from V and 4 bases from J, with 6 bases between. The chain's CDR3 is CASSFPSTGELFF. CDR3 coding DNA: TGTGCCAGCAGCTTTCCTAGCACCGGGGAGCTGTTTTTT.

This clonotype turned up a few times. V usage is TRBV12-3 or TRBV12-4 and J usage is TRBJ2-3; 9 bases align to TRBD2. The CDR3 is made up of 19 amino acids. V shed 6 bases and J 4 bases; nucleotides not matched to a gene: 20. CDR3 bases: TGTGCCAGCAGCCCCGGGCTAGCGGGAACATTTGGATTGGCAGATACGCAGTATTTT. This sequence encodes CASSPGLAGTFGLADTQYF.

This chain connects TRBV12-3 or TRBV12-4 to TRBJ2-1, with D perhaps TRBD2 (6 bases). Trimming left V 6 bases short and J 14 bases short, with 20 bases between. This CDR3 is 13 amino acids long. CDR3 sequence: CASSPTARDSKFF. The CDR3 DNA sequence: TGTGCCAGCAGCCCCACTGCCCGGGACTCGAAGTTCTTC.

This clonotype was detected ten times or more. CDR3 region: CSVRRDGYEQYF. As DNA, the CDR3 is TGCAGCGTACGGAGGGACGGTTACGAGCAGTACTTC. The chain links TRBV29-1 to TRBJ2-7; maybe TRBD2 (6 bases). Trimming cost V 6 bases and J 4 bases, with 13 bases left between them. The CDR3 extends over 12 amino acids. Germline assignment: CDR1 SQVTM and CDR2 ANQGSEA.

This clonotype was observed a handful of times. CDR3 sequence reads: CAITSIGPNYGYTF. CDR3 DNA sequence: TGTGCCATCACGTCCATAGGGCCTAACTATGGCTACACCTTC. The gene calls are TRBV10-3 and TRBJ1-2, with D unclear. V gave up 7 bases and J gave up 0 bases, with 12 bases separating them. The CDR3 is made up of 14 amino acids. Germline CDR1 ENHRY, CDR2 SYGVKD.

V is TRBV5-1 and J is TRBJ2-5, with D perhaps matching TRBD1 or TRBD2 (5 bases each). CDR3 length: 16 amino acids. V lost 0 bases, J lost 2 bases, and 14 bases lay in between. Germline lookup yields CDR1 SGHRS and CDR2 YFSETQ. CDR3 residues: CASSLGPLGVQETQYF. The CDR3 region has the DNA TGCGCCAGCAGCTTGGGGCCCTTGGGGGTTCAAGAGACCCAGTACTTC.

The chain has TRBV28 and TRBJ2-3; D tentatively reads TRBD1 or TRBD2 (6 bases each). CDR3 length equals 13 residues. Germline V CDR1 and CDR2: MDHEN, SYDVKM. The V end lost 10 bases, the J end lost 4 bases, and 15 bases lay between the germline ends. The CDR3 here is CATLTRGADTQYF. The CDR3 region has the DNA TGTGCCACCCTGACTAGGGGGGCAGATACGCAGTATTTT.

This clonotype was counted only a few times. The V and J genes are TRBV6-2 or TRBV6-3 and TRBJ2-1; no firm D call. Between the trimmed V and J ends, which lost 5 bases and 6 bases, there was a span of 8 bases. The CDR3 runs to 12 residues. In germline, CDR1 is MNHEY, CDR2 SVGEGT. CDR3 sequence: CASSPYGNEQFF. The DNA of the CDR3 is TGTGCCAGCAGTCCATACGGCAATGAGCAGTTCTTC.

The rearrangement links TRBV29-1 to TRBJ1-5, with D possibly being TRBD1 (5 bases). V was cut by 5 bases and J by 0 bases, with 23 bases left in between. The CDR3 covers 18 residues. The germline V gene has CDR1 SQVTM and CDR2 ANQGSEA. DNA for the CDR3: TGCAGCGTTTCGGGCGGAGTGGGGGTCGTTAATAGCAATCAGCCCCAGCATTTT. It specifies CSVSGGVGVVNSNQPQHF.

The V and J genes are TRBV6-2 or TRBV6-3 and TRBJ2-7, with D perhaps TRBD1 (5 bases). The germline CDR1 and CDR2 sequences are MNHEY and SVGEGT. The CDR3 covers 15 residues. Trimming shortened V by 7 bases and J by 3 bases, and 19 bases separated the two germline ends. Here the CDR3 reads CASNFGSGRGYEQYF. CDR3 bases: TGTGCCAGCAACTTCGGGTCAGGAAGGGGCTACGAGCAGTACTTC.

This clonotype was detected many times. This chain uses TRBV5-1 with TRBJ2-5; D tentatively fits TRBD1 or TRBD2 (5 bases each). The CDR3 has 16 amino acids. Germline loops: CDR1 SGHRS, CDR2 YFSETQ. With 2 bases removed from V and 1 base from J, the gap between germline ends came to 15 bases. The chain's CDR3 is CASSLGAWGSQETQYF. In DNA, the CDR3 is TGCGCCAGCAGCTTAGGGGCGTGGGGGTCCCAAGAGACCCAGTACTTC.

This chain links TRBV5-1 with TRBJ1-3; D gene unclear. This CDR3 spans 15 amino acids. CDR1 is SGHRS and CDR2 is YFSETQ in the germline V gene. V was pared by 0 bases and J by 0 bases, with 7 bases between. CDR3 residues: CASSLAGGSGNTIYF. CDR3 nucleotides: TGCGCCAGCAGCTTGGCAGGCGGCTCTGGAAACACCATATATTTT.

This clonotype occurred many times. The chain recombines TRBV5-1 with TRBJ2-5, with 8 positions matching TRBD1. V was pared by 0 bases and J by 2 bases, with 12 bases of the junction left unmatched. This CDR3 comprises 18 residues. The germline gives CDR1 SGHRS, CDR2 YFSETQ. The CDR3 DNA follows: TGCGCCAGCAGCTTGGTTAGATATACGGACAGGGAGCAAGAGACCCAGTACTTC. Translated: CASSLVRYTDREQETQYF. The full variable domain, in which reference TRBV5-1 and TRBJ2-5 provide the parts outside the CDR3, is KAGVTQTPRYLIKTRGQQVTLSCSPISGHRSVSWYQQTPGQGLQFLFEYFSETQRNKGNFPGRFSGRQFSNSRSEMNVSTLELGDSALYLCASSLVRYTDREQETQYFGPGTRLLVL.

This clonotype was observed a handful of times. At one end the junction does not follow the germline gene, possibly because of a read error. The chain couples TRBV6-5 to TRBJ2-5; tentative D call: TRBD1 (5 bases). The CDR3 is 19 residues long. The germline CDR1 and CDR2 sequences are MNHEY and SVGAGI. CDR3 sequence reads: CASSYRLNPIGRYQETQYF. The CDR3 DNA sequence: TGTGCTAGCAGTTACAGGTTAAACCCAATTGGTCGGTACCAAGAGACCCAGTACTTC.

This clonotype came up a few times. The chain employs TRBV12-3 or TRBV12-4 and TRBJ2-5; D unresolved. The germline V and J ends were trimmed by 3 bases and 4 bases, with 18 bases remaining between them. The CDR3 length is 16 residues. CDR3 in DNA: TGTGCCAGCAGTTTGGGAAGTCTGATCGCTGGAGAGACCCAGTACTTC. It translates to CASSLGSLIAGETQYF.

This clonotype appeared a few times. The J gene is TRBJ1-2, the V gene TRBV6-1, with 8 bases fitting TRBD1. The CDR3 runs to 16 residues. Unmatched junction bases numbered 15, after V lost 6 bases and J lost 6 bases. Looked up from germline, CDR1 is MNHNS and CDR2 is SASEGT. CDR3 sequence (DNA): TGTGCCAGCAGGACCTTAGACAGGGGTAAGACGGATGGCTACACCTTC. Protein: CASRTLDRGKTDGYTF.